A single sample gave rise to the 30 T cell receptor beta chains below, sequenced in a study of radiation and T cells in renal cell carcinoma. Time point meaning: blood 2 weeks post-SBRT. This sample's treatment: 15 Gy SBRT to primary tumor, nephrectomy 4 weeks later. Sequencing used immunoSEQ multiplex PCR; TCRdb keeps in-frame clones, though not all of them. The sample shows about 130,000 clones, 81% of them seen only once. The specimen was blood, collected from a patient whose treatment included radiotherapy and nephrectomy. The receptors derive from a man aged 50-59 years with renal cell carcinoma.

The J gene is TRBJ2-1, the V gene TRBV4-1; D may be TRBD1 (5 bases). The germline CDR1 and CDR2 sequences are MGHRA and YSYEKL. The length of the CDR3 is 16 residues. Trimming left V 0 bases short and J 1 base short, with 10 bases between. DNA for the CDR3: TGCGCCAGCAGCCAAGATACAGGCGAATCCTACAATGAGCAGTTCTTC. Translated: CASSQDTGESYNEQFF.

The chain carries TRBV6-1 and TRBJ2-5, with TRBD2 matching over 7 bases. The ends lost 8 bases at V and 5 bases at J; junction bases unmatched: 5. Germline CDR1 MNHNS, CDR2 SASEGT. The CDR3 totals 12 residues. The CDR3: CASQGRVETQYF. CDR3 bases: TGTGCCAGCCAAGGGAGGGTTGAGACCCAGTACTTC.

This clone is medium-sized (0.01 to 0.1%) within its sample. The CDR3 region has the DNA TGTGCCAGCAGTTCGAGGCAGGGGTTCTCTGGCTACACCTTC. Its protein product is CASSSRQGFSGYTF. The V call is TRBV2, the J call TRBJ1-2, with a tentative D call TRBD1 (6 bases). V was cut by 5 bases and J by 7 bases, with 17 bases left in between. Per germline, CDR1 SNHLY and CDR2 FYNNEI. CDR3 size: 14 residues.

The chain employs TRBV7-9 and TRBJ2-7; TRBD2 might be the D (6 bases). Germline V CDR1 and CDR2: SEHNR, FQNEAQ (reference sequence). Between the trimmed V and J ends, which lost 2 bases and 5 bases, there was a span of 13 bases. This CDR3 region has 14 residues. In nucleotides, the CDR3 is TGTGCCAGCAGCTTATCCGGGAGTTTCGACGAGCAGTACTTC. Translation gives CASSLSGSFDEQYF.

The table lists this clone with a count of one. The DNA for the CDR3 is TGTGCCAGCAGTTTATCCCACCCGAGCTCTGGAAACACCATATATTTT. Amino acids: CASSLSHPSSGNTIYF. The rearrangement joins TRBV27 to TRBJ1-3; the D is unclear. The CDR3 covers 16 residues. From germline, CDR1 is MNHEY and CDR2 SMNVEV (reference sequence). V shed 0 bases and J shed 0 bases, with 9 bases lying between them.

This clone was counted once. The V gene is TRBV2, the J gene TRBJ2-7, with a tentative D call TRBD2 (5 bases). Trimming stripped 5 bases from V and 3 bases from J, with 8 bases between. CDR1 SNHLY and CDR2 FYNNEI come from the germline V gene. The CDR3 totals 12 residues. The CDR3 DNA sequence: TGTGCCAGCAGTTGGGCGGGCTACGAGCAGTACTTC. Protein: CASSWAGYEQYF.

This clone has a single count. This chain connects TRBV5-1 to TRBJ2-5; 9 nucleotides align to TRBD2. CDR3 length: 17 residues. CDR1 SGHRS and CDR2 YFSETQ come from the germline V gene. The V gene end was trimmed by 0 bases and the J gene end by 5 bases; junction bases not matched to a gene: 11. The CDR3 reads CASSLALSSGSDETQYF. The DNA for the CDR3 is TGCGCCAGCAGCTTGGCTTTAAGTAGCGGGAGTGATGAGACCCAGTACTTC.

This clone was recorded only once. At the DNA level, this CDR3 is encoded by other sequences in the same sample as well. V and J are TRBV19 and TRBJ2-7; D is uncertain. Germline loops: CDR1 LNHDA, CDR2 SQIVND (reference sequence). V lost 3 bases, J lost 1 base, and 7 bases lay in between. This CDR3 comprises 13 residues. Written as DNA, the CDR3 is TGTGCCAGTAGTATGGTGGGTTCCTACGAGCAGTACTTC. This codes for CASSMVGSYEQYF.

CDR3 amino acids: CASSLDVPRTDTQYF. CDR3 DNA: TGCGCCAGCAGCTTGGACGTTCCTCGCACAGATACGCAGTATTTT. This chain connects TRBV5-1 to TRBJ2-3, with no clear D. V dropped 0 bases and J dropped 1 base, with 9 bases sitting between them. Per the germline V gene, CDR1 is SGHRS and CDR2 is YFSETQ. CDR3 length equals 15 residues.

The sample holds one count of this clone. The V gene is TRBV19, the J gene TRBJ1-4; 7 positions match TRBD1. Germline V CDR1 and CDR2: LNHDA, SQIVND (reference sequence). The V segment lost 7 bases and the J segment 11 bases; nucleotides outside the gene matches: 16. This CDR3 region has 15 residues. CDR3 loop: CASTETGRLSMKLFF. The CDR3 region has the DNA TGTGCCAGTACAGAGACAGGGAGGCTTTCGATGAAACTGTTTTTT. The entire variable domain, with the rest obtained from reference TRBV19 and TRBJ1-4, is as follows: DGGITQSPKYLFRKEGQNVTLSCEQNLNHDAMYWYRQDPGQGLRLIYYSQIVNDFQKGDIAEGYSVSREKKESFPLTVTSAQKNPTAFYLCASTETGRLSMKLFFGSGTQLSVL.

V gene TRBV1 combines with J gene TRBJ2-1; the table's D call TRBD1 went unverified against the DNA. TRBV1 is a pseudogene segment. This CDR3 has 17 amino acids. This CDR3 reads CTSSQRRQGLFVNEQFF. The CDR3 coding sequence is TGCACCAGCAGCCAAAGACGACAGGGACTTTTCGTCAATGAGCAGTTCTTC.

V gene TRBV5-4 combines with J gene TRBJ1-1; D may be TRBD1 (5 bases). Germline CDR1 SGHNT, CDR2 YYREEE (reference sequence). The V end lost 9 bases, the J end lost 3 bases, and 30 bases lay between the germline ends. This CDR3 comprises 18 residues. The CDR3 is CAITLSEGRTQGDTEAFF. The CDR3, as DNA: TGTGCCATTACCCTTAGCGAGGGGCGAACTCAAGGGGACACTGAAGCTTTCTTT.

V gene TRBV25-1 combines with J gene TRBJ2-1; perhaps TRBD2 as D (5 bases). CDR3 size: 17 residues. CDR1 is MGHDK, CDR2 SYGVNS, per germline. V dropped 6 bases and J dropped 1 base, with 19 bases sitting between them. The CDR3 nucleotides are TGTGCCAGCAGCCCGAAGGTCCGGGATGTGTCCTACAATGAGCAGTTCTTC. It encodes CASSPKVRDVSYNEQFF.

The genes are TRBV5-8 and TRBJ2-1; weak D call: TRBD1 (8 bases). Deletions cut 2 bases from V and 9 bases from J, with 18 bases between. This CDR3 is built from 15 residues. Germline V CDR1 and CDR2: SGHTS, YDEGEE. The chain's CDR3 is CASSLTGGGSGEQFF. The CDR3 DNA is TGTGCCAGCAGCTTAACAGGGGGAGGGTCAGGTGAGCAGTTCTTC. Full variable domain (missing parts from reference TRBV5-8 and TRBJ2-1): EAGVTQSPTHLIKTRGQQATLRCSPISGHTSVYWYQQALGLGLQFLLWYDEGEERNRGNFPPRFSGRQFPNYSSELNVNALELEDSALYLCASSLTGGGSGEQFFGPGTRLTVL.

This clone was observed a few times. The chain is built from TRBV9 and TRBJ1-1; 12 bases align to TRBD1. Germline lookup yields CDR1 SGDLS and CDR2 YYNGEE. Germline trimming cut 4 bases from V and 1 base from J; bases unmatched to any gene: 5. CDR3 length: 16 amino acids. CDR3 region: CASSPRDRGPNTEAFF. CDR3 DNA sequence: TGTGCCAGCAGCCCCCGGGACAGGGGGCCGAACACTGAAGCTTTCTTT.

V is TRBV6-5 and J is TRBJ1-2; D is unclear. V was shortened by 7 bases and J by 0 bases, with 12 bases between the two germline ends. Germline assignment: CDR1 MNHEY and CDR2 SVGAGI. The CDR3 has 14 amino acids. The CDR3 loop is CASTLVGSNYGYTF. CDR3 bases: TGTGCCAGCACCCTAGTGGGGTCTAACTATGGCTACACCTTC.

The chain links TRBV9 to TRBJ1-1, with 9 bases that match TRBD1. Trimming at V came to 3 bases and at J to 6 bases, leaving 15 bases not matched to a gene. This CDR3 contains 17 residues. CDR1 and CDR2 (germline): SGDLS, YYNGEE. The CDR3 DNA follows: TGTGCCAGCAGCGCCCGCTTGGGAACAGGGGGCGAAGCTGAAGCTTTCTTT. This codes for CASSARLGTGGEAEAFF. Complete variable domain (other parts from reference TRBV9 and TRBJ1-1): DSGVTQTPKHLITATGQRVTLRCSPRSGDLSVYWYQQSLDQGLQFLIQYYNGEERAKGNILERFSAQQFPDLHSELNLSSLELGDSALYFCASSARLGTGGEAEAFFGQGTRLTVV.

V gene TRBV13 combines with J gene TRBJ1-1, with D tentatively TRBD1 (5 bases). CDR1 PRHDT and CDR2 FYEKMQ come from the germline V gene (reference sequence). There are 15 residues in the CDR3. V lost 5 bases, J lost 0 bases, and 13 bases lay in between. This CDR3 reads CASSPSLTVNTEAFF. In DNA form, the CDR3 reads TGTGCCAGCAGCCCAAGCCTGACAGTGAACACTGAAGCTTTCTTT.

The J gene is TRBJ1-4, the V gene TRBV30; D uncertain. The germline CDR1 and CDR2 sequences are GTSNPN and SVGIG (reference sequence). Trimming removed 3 bases from V and 8 bases from J, with 13 bases in between. The CDR3 loop spans 13 amino acids. DNA of the CDR3: TGTGCCTGGAGCATCAGCTCGGGCGAAAAACTGTTTTTT. Encoded protein: CAWSISSGEKLFF.

This clone was found many times. V is TRBV7-9 and J is TRBJ1-1, with D unresolved. V lost 4 bases to trimming and J lost 0 bases, with 15 bases between them. The germline V gene encodes CDR1 SEHNR and CDR2 FQNEAQ (reference sequence). The CDR3 consists of 16 residues. The CDR3 sequence is CASSSSEGYMNTEAFF. CDR3 bases: TGTGCCAGCAGCTCAAGTGAGGGTTACATGAACACTGAAGCTTTCTTT.

This rearrangement joins TRBV6-5 to TRBJ1-1; D uncertain. Trimming took off 2 bases at V and 4 bases at J, with 11 bases between the two ends. This CDR3 is built from 14 residues. The germline gives CDR1 MNHEY, CDR2 SVGAGI. CDR3 nucleotide sequence: TGTGCCAGCAGTTACGCGAATCTTATCACTGAAGCTTTCTTT. Amino acid sequence: CASSYANLITEAFF.

This chain joins TRBV5-4 and TRBJ2-1, with TRBD2 identical over 12 bases. The CDR3 contains 15 residues. Germline V lookup: CDR1 SGHNT, CDR2 YYREEE (reference sequence). J lost 14 bases, V lost 0 bases, and 9 bases had no gene match. The chain's CDR3 is CASSLESSGRGGKFF. The CDR3 bases are TGTGCCAGCAGCTTGGAGTCTAGCGGGAGGGGAGGGAAGTTCTTC.

The chain links TRBV6-5 to TRBJ2-1, with unresolved D. The CDR3 spans 14 residues. The V end was cut by 4 bases, the J end by 5 bases, with 12 bases between. The germline V gene has CDR1 MNHEY and CDR2 SVGAGI. The DNA of the CDR3 is TGTGCCAGCAGTTCAGGAGTCCATGACAATGAGCAGTTCTTC. This sequence encodes CASSSGVHDNEQFF.

The V and J genes are TRBV7-3 and TRBJ2-7; TRBD2 agrees at 7 bases. The CDR3 has 15 residues. Germline V CDR1 and CDR2: SGHTA, FQGTGA. V shed 2 bases and J 0 bases; nucleotides not matched to a gene: 4. The CDR3 nucleotides are TGTGCCAGCAGCTTACGGGCGGGGGACTCCTACGAGCAGTACTTC. Its translation is CASSLRAGDSYEQYF.

This clone was observed a single time. The chain links TRBV11-2 to TRBJ2-7; D not certain. Germline V gene lookup returns CDR1 SGHAT and CDR2 FQNNGV. The CDR3 has 12 amino acids. Deletions cut 4 bases from V and 7 bases from J, with 11 bases between. The CDR3 is CASSSIVGEQYF. The CDR3 DNA reads as TGTGCCAGCAGCTCGATAGTTGGGGAGCAGTACTTC. The entire variable domain, with the rest obtained from reference TRBV11-2 and TRBJ2-7, is as follows: EAGVAQSPRYKIIEKRQSVAFWCNPISGHATLYWYQQILGQGPKLLIQFQNNGVVDDSQLPKDRFSAERLKGVDSTLKIQPAKLEDSAVYLCASSSIVGEQYFGPGTRLTVT.

The CDR3 spells CASSERGRDYGYTF. CDR3 in DNA: TGTGCCAGCAGTGAAAGAGGCAGAGACTATGGCTACACCTTC. This sequence joins TRBV6-1 and TRBJ1-2; D unclear. The V end was cut by 2 bases, the J end by 3 bases, with 10 bases between. The length of the CDR3 is 14 residues. Germline lookup yields CDR1 MNHNS and CDR2 SASEGT.

The chain joins TRBV5-5 to TRBJ2-2, with 9 bases matching TRBD2. Germline V lookup: CDR1 SGHKS, CDR2 YYEKEE (reference sequence). The CDR3 spans 16 residues. J gave up 3 bases and V 1 base, and 4 bases lay outside the gene matches. CDR3 bases: TGTGCCAGCAGCTTGACAGCGGGAGGATACACCGGGGAGCTGTTTTTT. Translation: CASSLTAGGYTGELFF.

The V gene is TRBV29-1, the J gene TRBJ2-7; D might be TRBD2 (6 bases). The CDR3 is made up of 12 amino acids. V was clipped by 6 bases and J by 5 bases, with 14 bases between them. Germline values: CDR1 SQVTM, CDR2 ANQGSEA. CDR3 DNA: TGCAGCGTCGGATGGGGGGTCGACGAGCAGTACTTC. Protein: CSVGWGVDEQYF.

CDR3 protein: CASSPSPGGNYNEQFF. CDR3 in DNA: TGTGCCAGCAGCCCCTCCCCTGGGGGGAATTACAATGAGCAGTTCTTC. The chain is built from TRBV7-2 and TRBJ2-1; tentative D call: TRBD2 (6 bases). Trimming shortened V by 5 bases and J by 4 bases, and 18 bases separated the two germline ends. Germline V lookup: CDR1 SGHTA, CDR2 FQGNSA. The CDR3 loop spans 16 amino acids.

V is TRBV5-1 and J is TRBJ1-3; D call uncertain. Germline assignment: CDR1 SGHRS and CDR2 YFSETQ. Trimming removed 4 bases from V and 7 bases from J, with 9 bases in between. The CDR3 runs to 12 residues. The CDR3 sequence: CASSPPPNTIYF. CDR3 coding DNA: TGCGCCAGCAGCCCCCCCCCGAACACCATATATTTT.